A selection of T cell receptor beta chains follows, all from one sample in a study of CXCR3-negative and CXCR3-positive naive CD8 T cells. Using the 5' RACE reads, TCRdb records one entry per CDR3 protein without DNA. The repertoire shows roughly 110,000 distinct CDR3 sequences; the top ten hold roughly 0.38%. Input material: naive CXCR3+ CD8+ T cells from blood. The origin of the receptors is a human donor in good health. Some clones in this sample may be carry-over from other donors' samples. Each CDR3 is given with its conserved first and last residue. Fields, in order: V gene, J gene, CDR3 protein.

TRBV7-9	TRBJ2-1	CASTLSGVNEQFF
TRBV7-2	TRBJ2-7	CASSGGLAVYEQYF
TRBV28	TRBJ2-7	CASSLGFSYEQYF
TRBV9	TRBJ2-5	CASSGTYDETQYF
TRBV7-9	TRBJ2-3	CASSSSGSARTDTQYF
TRBV11-2	TRBJ2-2	CAIPDGTGELFF
TRBV5-4	TRBJ2-7	CASSFLAGAYEQYF
TRBV4-3	TRBJ1-1	CASSQDRQGWNTEAFF
TRBV11-2	TRBJ1-1	CASSLTGLESRTEAFF
TRBV28	TRBJ2-7	CASTIPGTGNPYEQYF
TRBV29-1	TRBJ2-1	CSVRGTDYEQFF
TRBV9	TRBJ2-3	CASSQQGTDTQYF
TRBV20-1	TRBJ1-1	CSARERGKGEAFF
TRBV29-1	TRBJ2-1	CSTPLGDNNEQFF
TRBV7-6	TRBJ2-3	CASSSPVGGSTDTQYF
TRBV12-3/TRBV12-4	TRBJ2-7	CASSLTGSSSYEQYF
TRBV4-3	TRBJ2-5	CASSQHRGAETQYF
TRBV5-5	TRBJ2-7	CASSLAAGGYEQYF
TRBV7-9	TRBJ2-1	CASSLLGYYEQFF
TRBV7-2	TRBJ1-2	CASSLTQGVAYGYTF